The 21 T cell receptor beta chains in this list originate from one sample, sequenced in a study of blood T cell repertoires in COVID-19. The repertoire was sequenced with immunoSEQ multiplex PCR; TCRdb's copy has only in-frame clones and lacks some. The sample carries 150,000 or so clones, about 85% recorded once. The specimen was peripheral blood. These receptors were taken from a man aged 55 to 69 with COVID-19, enrolled during active disease.

This sequence joins TRBV13 and TRBJ1-6; D is undetermined. Germline V gene sequence: CDR1 PRHDT, CDR2 FYEKMQ (reference sequence). The CDR3 is 15 amino acids. V lost 4 bases, J lost 0 bases, and 7 bases lay in between. The CDR3 sequence is CASSSPGSYNSPLHF. CDR3 nucleotide sequence: TGTGCCAGCAGCTCCCCCGGCTCCTATAATTCACCCCTCCACTTT.

V is TRBV6-2 or TRBV6-3 and J is TRBJ1-1; possible D gene TRBD1, 6 bases. CDR3 length equals 17 residues. Trimming cost V 2 bases and J 1 base, with 17 bases left between them. The germline CDR1 and CDR2 sequences are MNHEY and SVGEGT. The DNA of the CDR3 is TGTGCCAGCAGTTACCCGCAATCAGACAGGTGGAACACTGAAGCTTTCTTT. This encodes CASSYPQSDRWNTEAFF.

This clone was counted between two and nine times. This rearrangement joins TRBV6-5 to TRBJ1-1; D gene ambiguous. The V gene's germline CDR1 is MNHEY and CDR2 SVGAGI. CDR3 length: 15 residues. V shed 0 bases and J shed 8 bases, with 16 bases lying between them. CDR3 sequence: CASSYSRYRWWEAFF. CDR3 in DNA: TGTGCCAGCAGTTACTCGAGGTATCGATGGTGGGAAGCTTTCTTT.

This rearrangement joins TRBV2 to TRBJ1-1; perhaps TRBD1 as D (6 bases). Trimming took off 5 bases at V and 0 bases at J, with 13 bases between the two ends. The CDR3 is 15 amino acids. Germline V CDR1 and CDR2: SNHLY, FYNNEI. The CDR3, as DNA: TGTGCCAGCAGTACTGACAGGTACATGAACACTGAAGCTTTCTTT. Encoded protein: CASSTDRYMNTEAFF.

On this clone itself: This CDR3 is also generated by other DNA sequences in the sample. The chain uses TRBV27 and TRBJ2-7; 11 nucleotides line up with TRBD1. In germline, CDR1 is MNHEY, CDR2 SMNVEV (reference sequence). V lost 6 bases to trimming and J lost 3 bases; unmatched junction nucleotides: 7. This CDR3 has 15 residues. The CDR3 region has the DNA TGTGCCAGCAGCTCCACCGGGACAGGGGGCTACGAGCAGTACTTC. Translated: CASSSTGTGGYEQYF.

The chain has TRBV5-4 and TRBJ1-6; weak D call: TRBD1 (5 bases). V lost 4 bases and J lost 7, with 12 bases in between. CDR1 is SGHNT, CDR2 YYREEE, per germline (reference sequence). CDR3 size: 14 residues. CDR3 sequence reads: CASSGGEINSPLHF. The CDR3 bases are TGTGCCAGCAGCGGGGGGGAGATAAATTCACCCCTCCACTTT.

The chain employs TRBV4-1 and TRBJ1-1, with TRBD1 as a possible D gene (5 bases). There are 14 residues in the CDR3. Germline CDR1 MGHRA, CDR2 YSYEKL. V was pared by 1 base and J by 4 bases, with 10 bases between. The CDR3 loop is CASSQVAGGTEAFF. CDR3 coding DNA: TGCGCCAGCAGCCAAGTAGCGGGGGGCACTGAAGCTTTCTTT.

The chain employs TRBV6-2 or TRBV6-3 and TRBJ1-5; D remains ambiguous. Trimming took 2 bases from V and 0 from J, leaving 8 bases between them. Looked up from germline, CDR1 is MNHEY and CDR2 is SVGEGT. CDR3 size: 15 residues. CDR3 amino acids: CASSYGQISNQPQHF. For the CDR3, the DNA is TGTGCCAGCAGTTACGGGCAAATTAGCAATCAGCCCCAGCATTTT.

The V and J genes are TRBV4-2 and TRBJ2-2; 7 bases match TRBD2. Germline assignment: CDR1 LGHNA and CDR2 YNFKEQ. The ends lost 1 base at V and 6 bases at J; junction bases unmatched: 11. This CDR3 is 17 amino acids long. CDR3 nucleotide sequence: TGTGCCAGCAGCCAAGGAGTGACGGGGGGTAGGGCCGGGGAGCTGTTTTTT. Translating it yields CASSQGVTGGRAGELFF.

The chain is built from TRBV7-9 and TRBJ2-7; a weak D match, TRBD1 (8 bases). Germline loops: CDR1 SEHNR, CDR2 FQNEAQ (reference sequence). CDR3 length equals 14 residues. Trimming took 6 bases from V and 5 from J, leaving 17 bases between them. This CDR3 is CASRAGDRSHEQYF. The CDR3 DNA reads as TGTGCCAGCAGGGCGGGGGACAGGTCCCACGAGCAGTACTTC.

The rearrangement joins TRBV19 to TRBJ1-1; D remains unclear. CDR1 and CDR2 (germline): LNHDA, SQIVND (reference sequence). V lost 5 bases, J lost 1 base, and 8 bases lay in between. This CDR3 has 13 amino acids. The CDR3 bases are TGTGCCAGTAGTGAAACTGGGAACACTGAAGCTTTCTTT. Translated, it gives CASSETGNTEAFF. Using reference TRBV19 and TRBJ1-1 for the parts outside the CDR3, the full variable domain is DGGITQSPKYLFRKEGQNVTLSCEQNLNHDAMYWYRQDPGQGLRLIYYSQIVNDFQKGDIAEGYSVSREKKESFPLTVTSAQKNPTAFYLCASSETGNTEAFFGQGTRLTVV.

The chain links TRBV6-6 to TRBJ2-7; tentative D call: TRBD2 (7 bases). This CDR3 spans 14 amino acids. V was clipped by 0 bases and J by 6 bases, with 12 bases between them. CDR1 MNHNY and CDR2 SVGAGI come from the germline V gene (reference sequence). CDR3 sequence reads: CASSYSGGPGEQYF. The CDR3 coding sequence is TGTGCCAGCAGTTACTCGGGGGGGCCCGGCGAGCAGTACTTC.

The rearrangement joins TRBV6-2 or TRBV6-3 to TRBJ2-3; D not certain. The CDR3 is 12 residues long. CDR1 and CDR2 from the germline V gene are MNHEY and SVGEGT. Trimming pared 3 bases from V and 3 bases from J, leaving 4 bases between. CDR3 DNA: TGTGCCAGCAGTTATTATACAGATACGCAGTATTTT. Translated, it gives CASSYYTDTQYF.

This clone was observed a handful of times. This chain links TRBV19 with TRBJ1-1; 11 bases agree with TRBD1. The V segment lost 7 bases and the J segment 4 bases; nucleotides outside the gene matches: 5. Germline CDR1 reads LNHDA; CDR2 reads SQIVND (reference sequence). The CDR3 consists of 14 residues. The CDR3 DNA is TGTGCCAGTAAGGACAGGGGGCGCGGCACTGAAGCTTTCTTT. Its translation: CASKDRGRGTEAFF.

The chain joins TRBV13 to TRBJ2-7, with TRBD2 identical over 13 bases. The germline gives CDR1 PRHDT, CDR2 FYEKMQ (reference sequence). The CDR3 loop spans 18 amino acids. V lost 5 bases, J lost 7 bases, and 17 bases stayed unmatched. As DNA, the CDR3 is TGTGCCAGCAGCCCTCAATCCCGGACTAGCGGGAGATCGGGTGAGCAGTACTTC. It codes for CASSPQSRTSGRSGEQYF.

V is TRBV12-3 or TRBV12-4 and J is TRBJ1-4; D perhaps matches TRBD1 (5 bases). This CDR3 has 11 amino acids. The germline V and J ends were trimmed by 2 bases and 15 bases, with 10 bases remaining between them. This CDR3 reads CASSLKGRLFF. CDR3 nucleotides: TGTGCCAGCAGTTTAAAGGGGAGGTTGTTTTTT.

The CDR3 loop reads CASSRQTGTNEKLFF. Here the CDR3 DNA reads TGTGCCAGTAGTCGGCAGACAGGGACGAATGAAAAACTGTTTTTT. This chain links TRBV19 with TRBJ1-4, with 7 bases that match TRBD1. The CDR3 is made up of 15 amino acids. The germline V gene has CDR1 LNHDA and CDR2 SQIVND (reference sequence). Trimming cost V 5 bases and J 5 bases; bases outside gene matches: 8.

The rearrangement links TRBV7-3 to TRBJ2-1; 8 bases match TRBD2. Trimming removed 2 bases from V and 2 bases from J; junction bases left unmatched: 5. The CDR3 totals 16 residues. Per the germline V gene, CDR1 is SGHTA and CDR2 is FQGTGA. This CDR3 is CASSLEAGVTYNEQFF. The DNA of the CDR3 is TGTGCCAGCAGCTTAGAAGCGGGAGTAACCTACAATGAGCAGTTCTTC.

The chain combines TRBV6-4 with TRBJ1-1, with TRBD1 matching over 9 bases. The V gene's germline CDR1 is MRHNA and CDR2 SNTAGT. After removal of 6 bases from V and 4 bases from J, the junction contained 3 bases not matched to a gene. The length of the CDR3 is 13 residues. CDR3 sequence (DNA): TGTGCCAGCAGGCAGACAGGGGGCACTGAAGCTTTCTTT. This translates into CASRQTGGTEAFF.

V usage is TRBV24-1 and J usage is TRBJ2-5; D might be TRBD2 (6 bases). Trimming removed 3 bases from V and 2 bases from J, with 18 bases in between. This CDR3 has 17 residues. Germline V gene data show CDR1 as KGHDR and CDR2 as SFDVKD. The CDR3, as DNA: TGTGCCACCAGTGATCAAGCCGGGACGGAGGGGCAAGAGACCCAGTACTTC. Its protein is CATSDQAGTEGQETQYF.

Here the CDR3 DNA reads TGTGCCAGCAGCCCTCTTAGGGGTGGCTATGGCTACACCTTC. Its translation is CASSPLRGGYGYTF. The rearrangement uses TRBV4-2 and TRBJ1-2, with TRBD1 as a possible D gene (5 bases). This CDR3 spans 14 amino acids. Trimming removed 4 bases from V and 4 bases from J, with 13 bases in between. Per germline, CDR1 LGHNA and CDR2 YNFKEQ.